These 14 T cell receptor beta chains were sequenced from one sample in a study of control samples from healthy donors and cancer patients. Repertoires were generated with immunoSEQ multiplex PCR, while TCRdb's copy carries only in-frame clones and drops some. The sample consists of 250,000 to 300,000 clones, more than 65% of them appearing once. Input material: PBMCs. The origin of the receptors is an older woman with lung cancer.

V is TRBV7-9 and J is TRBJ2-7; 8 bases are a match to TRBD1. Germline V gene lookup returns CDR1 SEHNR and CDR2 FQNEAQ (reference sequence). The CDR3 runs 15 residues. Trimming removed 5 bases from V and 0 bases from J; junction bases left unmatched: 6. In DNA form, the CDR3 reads TGTGCCAGCAGCCACGGACAGGGAGTCTCCTACGAGCAGTACTTC. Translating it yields CASSHGQGVSYEQYF.

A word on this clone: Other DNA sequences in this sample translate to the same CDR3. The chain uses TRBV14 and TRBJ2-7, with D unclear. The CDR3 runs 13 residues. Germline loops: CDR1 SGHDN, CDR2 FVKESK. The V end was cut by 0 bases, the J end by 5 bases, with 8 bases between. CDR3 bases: TGTGCCAGCAGCCAAGACAATAGTGACGAGCAGTACTTC. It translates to CASSQDNSDEQYF.

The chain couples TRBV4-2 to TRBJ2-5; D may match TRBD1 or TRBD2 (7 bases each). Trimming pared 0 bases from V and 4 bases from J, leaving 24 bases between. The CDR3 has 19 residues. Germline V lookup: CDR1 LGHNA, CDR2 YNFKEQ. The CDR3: CASSQEFGRGREGVETQYF. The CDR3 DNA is TGTGCCAGCAGCCAAGAGTTTGGGAGGGGGCGTGAGGGGGTAGAGACCCAGTACTTC.

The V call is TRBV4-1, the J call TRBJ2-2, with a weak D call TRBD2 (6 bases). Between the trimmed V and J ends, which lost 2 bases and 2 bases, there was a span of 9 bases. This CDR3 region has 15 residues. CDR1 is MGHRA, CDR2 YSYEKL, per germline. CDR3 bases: TGCGCCAGCAGCCAATGGGGGGAAAACACCGGGGAGCTGTTTTTT. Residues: CASSQWGENTGELFF.

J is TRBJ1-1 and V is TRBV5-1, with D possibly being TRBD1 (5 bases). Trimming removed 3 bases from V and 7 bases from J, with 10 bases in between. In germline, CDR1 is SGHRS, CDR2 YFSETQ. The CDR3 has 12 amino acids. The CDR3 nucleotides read TGCGCCAGCAGCTCGGGACCCAGTGAAGCTTTCTTT. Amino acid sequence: CASSSGPSEAFF.

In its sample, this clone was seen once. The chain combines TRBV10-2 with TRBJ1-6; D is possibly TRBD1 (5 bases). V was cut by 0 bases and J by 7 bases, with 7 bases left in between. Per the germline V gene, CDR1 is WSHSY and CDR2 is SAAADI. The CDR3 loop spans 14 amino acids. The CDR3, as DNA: TGCGCCAGCAGTGAGTCCGGGACCAATTCACCCCTCCACTTT. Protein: CASSESGTNSPLHF.

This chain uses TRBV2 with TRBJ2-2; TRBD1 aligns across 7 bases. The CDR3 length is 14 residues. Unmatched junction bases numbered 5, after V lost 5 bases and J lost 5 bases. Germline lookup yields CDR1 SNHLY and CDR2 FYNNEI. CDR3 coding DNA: TGTGCCAGCAGTCCGACCAGGGGGACCGGGGAGCTGTTTTTT. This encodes CASSPTRGTGELFF.

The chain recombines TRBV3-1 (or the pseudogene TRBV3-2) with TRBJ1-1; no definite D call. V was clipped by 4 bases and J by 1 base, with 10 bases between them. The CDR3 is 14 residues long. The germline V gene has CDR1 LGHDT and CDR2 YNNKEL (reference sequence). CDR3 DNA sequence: TGTGCCAGCAGCCCCTTTGAATGGAACACTGAAGCTTTCTTT. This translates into CASSPFEWNTEAFF.

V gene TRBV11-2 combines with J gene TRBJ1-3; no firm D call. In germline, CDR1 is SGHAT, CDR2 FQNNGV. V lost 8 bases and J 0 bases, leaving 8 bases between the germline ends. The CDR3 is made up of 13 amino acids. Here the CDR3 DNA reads TGTGCCAGCCGACCGTCCTCTGGAAACACCATATATTTT. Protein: CASRPSSGNTIYF.

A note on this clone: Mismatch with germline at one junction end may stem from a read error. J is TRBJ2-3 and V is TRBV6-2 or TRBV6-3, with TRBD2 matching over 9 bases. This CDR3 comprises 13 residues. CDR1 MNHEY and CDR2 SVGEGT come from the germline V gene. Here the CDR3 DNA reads TGTGCCAGCAGTTCGCCTGGGGCGGGGGGGCCCGATTTT. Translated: CASSSPGAGGPDF.

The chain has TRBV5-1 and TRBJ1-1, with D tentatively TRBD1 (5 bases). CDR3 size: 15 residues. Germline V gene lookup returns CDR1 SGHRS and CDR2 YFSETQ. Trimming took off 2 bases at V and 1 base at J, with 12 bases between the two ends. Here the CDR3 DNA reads TGCGCCAGCAGCTTCGGTTCAGGGTGGAACACTGAAGCTTTCTTT. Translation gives CASSFGSGWNTEAFF. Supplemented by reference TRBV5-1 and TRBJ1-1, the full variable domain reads KAGVTQTPRYLIKTRGQQVTLSCSPISGHRSVSWYQQTPGQGLQFLFEYFSETQRNKGNFPGRFSGRQFSNSRSEMNVSTLELGDSALYLCASSFGSGWNTEAFFGQGTRLTVV.

The CDR3 DNA reads TGTGCCAGTAGTATTGCGCGTGGACATCTTTATAATCAGCCCCAGCATTTT. This codes for CASSIARGHLYNQPQHF. This rearrangement joins TRBV19 to TRBJ1-5; possibly TRBD1 for D (5 bases). The CDR3 has 17 amino acids. Trimming pared 3 bases from V and 4 bases from J, leaving 19 bases between. Germline V CDR1 and CDR2: LNHDA, SQIVND (reference sequence).

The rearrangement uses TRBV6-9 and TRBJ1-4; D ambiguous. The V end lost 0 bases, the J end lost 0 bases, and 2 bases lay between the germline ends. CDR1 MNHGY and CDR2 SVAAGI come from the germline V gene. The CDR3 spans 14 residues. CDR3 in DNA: TGTGCCAGCAGTTATTCGGCAACTAATGAAAAACTGTTTTTT. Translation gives CASSYSATNEKLFF.

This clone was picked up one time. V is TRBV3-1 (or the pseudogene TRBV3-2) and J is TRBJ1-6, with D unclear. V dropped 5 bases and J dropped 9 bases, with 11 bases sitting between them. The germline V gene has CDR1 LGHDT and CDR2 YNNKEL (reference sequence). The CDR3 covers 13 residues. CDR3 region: CASSEVVGSPLHF. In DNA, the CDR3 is TGTGCCAGCAGCGAGGTGGTGGGTTCACCCCTCCACTTT.